The table lists the clone carrying this T cell receptor (beta chain) with a few counts. The antigen is not known. This specimen comes from a study of response to subunit inactivated influenza vaccine. General observations from the study: With each seasonal influenza vaccination, the authors suggested, few new T cells are recruited.

TCRdb itself ran the RT-PCR reads through MiXCR, one entry per CDR3 protein. In the table there are hundreds of thousands of distinct CDR3 sequences, 12% to 15% of which are singletons. The germline gives CDR1 SNHLY, CDR2 FYNNEI. The CDR3 covers 15 residues. Between the trimmed V and J ends, which lost 1 base and 2 bases, there was a span of 9 bases. This chain links TRBV2 with TRBJ1-5; D remains ambiguous. The TCR was taken from a man aged 45-60 years who received an inactivated influenza vaccine. The sequences come from PBMCs from blood, collected 14 days before vaccination. The CDR3 loop reads CASSEGRNGNQPQHF. In nucleotides, the CDR3 is TGTGCCAGCAGTGAAGGACGAAATGGCAATCAGCCCCAGCATTTT.